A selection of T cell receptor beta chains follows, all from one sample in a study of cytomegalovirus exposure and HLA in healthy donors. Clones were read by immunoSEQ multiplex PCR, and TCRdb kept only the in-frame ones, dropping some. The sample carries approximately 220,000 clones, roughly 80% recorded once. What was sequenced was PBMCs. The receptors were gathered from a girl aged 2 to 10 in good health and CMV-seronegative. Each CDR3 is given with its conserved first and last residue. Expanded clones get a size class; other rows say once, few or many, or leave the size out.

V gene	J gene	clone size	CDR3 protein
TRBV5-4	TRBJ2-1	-	CASSLSLGNNEQFF
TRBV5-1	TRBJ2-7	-	CASSPRTTGAYEQYF
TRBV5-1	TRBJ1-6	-	CASSLDRVSPLHF
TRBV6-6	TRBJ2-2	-	CASSYAEPGELFF
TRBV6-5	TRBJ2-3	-	CASSPGQSSTDTQYF
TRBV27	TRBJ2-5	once	CASRDRLAGGPETQYF
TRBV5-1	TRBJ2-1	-	CASRCWDRGGLSSLF
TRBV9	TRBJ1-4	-	CAGNRQGDEKLFF
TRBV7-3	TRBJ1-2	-	CASSGGDGYGYTF
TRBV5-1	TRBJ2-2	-	CASSLETGGYTGELFF
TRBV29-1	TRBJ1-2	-	CSVSQGEIYGYTF
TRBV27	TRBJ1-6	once	CASTSRRGFYNSPLHF
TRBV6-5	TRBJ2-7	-	CASIGTAPSYEQYF
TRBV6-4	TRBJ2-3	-	CASSDVAGADTQYF
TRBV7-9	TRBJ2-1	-	CASSSPGQATFVTYNEQFF
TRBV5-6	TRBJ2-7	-	CASSLGGLGRGKSYEQYF
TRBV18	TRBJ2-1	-	CASSPTSFNEQFF
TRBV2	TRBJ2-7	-	CASSRRTVYEQYF
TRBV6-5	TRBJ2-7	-	CASSVGVGYEQYF
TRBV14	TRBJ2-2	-	CASSQDGGISGGELFF
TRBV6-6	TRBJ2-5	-	CASSSPSAETQYF
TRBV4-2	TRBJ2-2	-	CASSQDGLADRTGELFF
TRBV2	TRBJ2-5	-	CASIGSEAGEETQYF
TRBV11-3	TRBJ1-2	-	CASSFPSDGVSFYGYTF
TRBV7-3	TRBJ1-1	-	CASTNPGAEAFF
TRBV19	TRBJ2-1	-	CASSIRGSYNEQFF
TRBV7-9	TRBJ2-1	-	CASKGGGSPNEQFF
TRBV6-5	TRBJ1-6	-	CASRNLGTGVRTLHF
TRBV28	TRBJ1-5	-	CASSTPGTGGNQPQHF
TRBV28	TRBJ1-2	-	CASRLAGQGMYGYTF
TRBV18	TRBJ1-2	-	CASSPGGSSFYGYTF
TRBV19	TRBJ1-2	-	CASSITAGTGYYGYTF
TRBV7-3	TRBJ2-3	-	CASSSLAGGPTDTQYF
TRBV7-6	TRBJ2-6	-	CASSLGGPGANVLTF
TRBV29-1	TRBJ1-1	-	CSVLKLLNTEAFF
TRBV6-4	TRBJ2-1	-	CASSAYSSGRGTSSYNEQFF
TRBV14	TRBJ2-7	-	CASSLSNYEQYF
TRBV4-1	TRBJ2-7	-	CASSQVPQVYEQYF
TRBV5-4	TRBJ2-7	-	CASRSGTSGPYEQYF
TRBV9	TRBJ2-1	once	CASSVISGGALPNEQFF
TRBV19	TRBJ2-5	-	CASSIVGIQETQYF
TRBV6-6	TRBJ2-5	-	CASRTRSRETQYF
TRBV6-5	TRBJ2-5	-	CASSYSRGTQETQYF
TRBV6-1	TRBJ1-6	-	CASSSGTGQSPLHF
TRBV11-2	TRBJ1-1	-	CASSPPGNPEAFF
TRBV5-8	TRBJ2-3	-	CASSWTATTDTQYF
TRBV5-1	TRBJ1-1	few	CASSLGQTNTEAFF
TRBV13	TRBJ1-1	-	CASSFLRNRDTEAFF
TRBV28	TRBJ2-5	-	CASRPRLASQETQYF
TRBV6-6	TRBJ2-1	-	CASRSRLAGGRNEQFF
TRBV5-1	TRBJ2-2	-	CASSLGLGGNTGELFF